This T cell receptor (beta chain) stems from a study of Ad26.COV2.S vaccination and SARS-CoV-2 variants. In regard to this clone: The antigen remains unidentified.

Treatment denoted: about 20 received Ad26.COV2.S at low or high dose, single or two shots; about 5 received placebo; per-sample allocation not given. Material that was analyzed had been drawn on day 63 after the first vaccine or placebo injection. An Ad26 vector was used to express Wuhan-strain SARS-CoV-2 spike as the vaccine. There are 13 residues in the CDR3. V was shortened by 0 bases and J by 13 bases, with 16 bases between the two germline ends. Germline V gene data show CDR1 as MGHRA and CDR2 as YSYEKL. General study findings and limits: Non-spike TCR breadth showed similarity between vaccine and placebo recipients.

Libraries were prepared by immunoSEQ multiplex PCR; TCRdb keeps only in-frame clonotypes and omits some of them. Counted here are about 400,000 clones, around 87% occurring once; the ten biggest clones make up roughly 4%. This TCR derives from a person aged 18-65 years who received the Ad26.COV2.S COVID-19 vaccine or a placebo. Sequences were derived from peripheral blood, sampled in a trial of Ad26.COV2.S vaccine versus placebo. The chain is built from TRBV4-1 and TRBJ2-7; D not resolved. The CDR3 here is CASSQDSAQKAYF. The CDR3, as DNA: TGCGCCAGCAGCCAAGATTCTGCCCAGAAAGCTTACTTC.